This TCR beta chain was identified in a study of T cell responses to AZD1222 COVID-19 vaccine. Profiling relied on immunoSEQ multiplex PCR, and the TCRdb table lists in-frame clones only, not all of them. This sample has around 140,000 clones, with about 92% found just once. V lost 8 bases, J lost 2 bases, and 13 bases lay in between. The germline V gene encodes CDR1 MNHEY and CDR2 SVGAGI. The CDR3 extends over 13 amino acids. The chain combines TRBV6-5 with TRBJ2-7; D is ambiguous. This TCR was sampled from an adult in good health. Sequenced material: peripheral blood, taken on day 0 of AZD1222 vaccination. The CDR3: CASAPFTTYEQYF. As DNA, the CDR3 is TGTGCCAGCGCTCCCTTTACCACCTACGAGCAGTACTTC.